The 29 T cell receptor beta chains presented below share a single source sample, sequenced in a study of tumor-infiltrating lymphocytes in primary liver carcinoma. Investigators took RNA and DNA out together from roughly 21-30 mg of unsorted bulk tissue. cDNA specific to TCR beta was made from approximately 0.55 ug of total RNA, with a constant-region primer employed for priming. It was through three nested multiplex PCR rounds of slightly modified ARM-PCR that TCR beta libraries arose. Amplification in the first two PCR rounds was performed using TRBV1-TRBV30 forward primers and a C-beta reverse primer for approximately 10 cycles each. TCRdb processed the multiplex PCR reads anew with MiXCR; each CDR3 protein has one entry. The sample contains tens of thousands of distinct CDR3 sequences, around 70% of which appear only once. Material: liver tumor tissue from sampling region 1. Subset noted: tumor region T1, superior pole. Receptors originate from a man aged 40-49 years with primary liver carcinoma and hepatitis B virus infection.

This clonotype showed up just once. One junction end disagrees with the germline gene, perhaps due to a read error. The chain employs TRBV6-9 and TRBJ1-1; a weak D match, TRBD1 (5 bases). Germline V gene lookup returns CDR1 MNHGY and CDR2 SVAAGI. The CDR3 runs to 13 residues. The CDR3 DNA sequence: TGTGCCATCGACTACGGGGGGAACGCTGAAGCCTTCTTT. Its protein product is CAIDYGGNAEAFF.

Of note for this clonotype: Since a much larger clone is just one base distant, this may be a read error. The rearrangement joins TRBV7-8 to TRBJ2-2; a possible D gene is TRBD2 (6 bases). Germline assignment: CDR1 SGHVS and CDR2 FQNEAQ. The CDR3 has 17 residues. CDR3 DNA: TGTGCCAGCAGCTTAGGGGGAGGAGGGGTGAACAGCGGGGAGCTGTTTTTT. Translated, it gives CASSLGGGGVNSGELFF.

As for this clonotype: Sequence at one end of the junction differs from germline and may be a read error. This rearrangement joins TRBV7-9 to TRBJ2-3; 12 bases align to TRBD2. The germline gives CDR1 SEHNR, CDR2 FQNEAQ (reference sequence). The CDR3 contains 15 residues. The CDR3 nucleotides read TGTGTCAGCAGTAGACTAGCGGGGGGCACAGATACGCAGTATTTT. Protein product: CVSSRLAGGTDTQYF.

In its sample, this clonotype was seen once. The chain links TRBV11-1 to TRBJ2-6; no reliable D call. Trimming pared 5 bases from V and 0 bases from J, leaving 20 bases between. Germline CDR1 and CDR2: SGHAT and FQDESV (reference sequence). The length of the CDR3 is 19 residues. The CDR3 DNA follows: TGTGCCAGCAGCCCCCGGGTGAGCAGTGTCAACTCTGGGGCCAACGTCCTGACTTTC. Its protein product is CASSPRVSSVNSGANVLTF.

In its sample, this clonotype was seen many times. This CDR3 reads CASSLVGDSNEKLFF. The CDR3 DNA reads TGTGCCAGCAGCTTGGTAGGGGACAGCAACGAAAAACTGTTTTTT. V and J are TRBV5-5 and TRBJ1-4, with 7 bases fitting TRBD1. The CDR3 runs to 15 residues. J lost 8 bases, V lost 0 bases, and 7 bases had no gene match. Germline loops: CDR1 SGHKS, CDR2 YYEKEE (reference sequence).

A note on this clonotype: This may be a read error: a much more frequent sequence differs by one nucleotide. This chain connects TRBV28 to TRBJ1-5, with D possibly matching TRBD1 (6 bases). The CDR3 has 16 amino acids. V was trimmed by 0 bases and J by 4 bases, leaving 13 bases between them. Germline V gene lookup returns CDR1 MDHEN and CDR2 SYDVKM. This CDR3 reads CASSLWVGAKNQPQHF. CDR3 DNA: TGTGCCAGCAGTTTATGGGTGGGGGCGAAGAATCAGCCCCAGCATTTT.

As regards this clonotype: The junction and the germline gene differ at one end; a read error may be behind it. The chain is built from TRBV11-1 and TRBJ2-3, with D possibly being TRBD1 or TRBD2 (5 bases each). The CDR3 has 15 residues. Germline-derived CDR1 and CDR2 are SGHAT and FQDESV (reference sequence). In DNA, the CDR3 is TGTGCCAGCAGCTTAGGAACGGGACGCGTGGATACGCAATATTTT. This translates into CASSLGTGRVDTQYF.

This clonotype was seen only a few times. This rearrangement joins TRBV24-1 to TRBJ2-5; no clear D. The CDR3 extends over 13 amino acids. Trimming pared 3 bases from V and 1 base from J, leaving 5 bases between. Per germline, CDR1 KGHDR and CDR2 SFDVKD. Written as DNA, the CDR3 is TGTGCCACCAGTGATACCGTCCAAGAGACCCAGTACTTC. As protein: CATSDTVQETQYF.

Points on this clonotype: As the CDR3 is not closed by the conserved phenylalanine or tryptophan, this likely results from a read error. No DNA is shown, since the ends of the CDR3 on it are uncertain; the CDR3 is the one TCRdb lists. This chain links TRBV4-2 with TRBJ2-6; no DNA check was done on the table's D call, TRBD1. From its first to its last residue, the CDR3 has 15 amino acids. The germline V gene has CDR1 LGHNA and CDR2 YNFKEQ. CDR3 region: CASSQTGSGANVLTS.

This clonotype was counted a few times. The chain is built from TRBV19 and TRBJ1-5, with D tentatively TRBD1 (5 bases). The CDR3 spans 15 residues. Trimming shortened V by 7 bases and J by 5 bases, and 18 bases separated the two germline ends. Per germline, CDR1 LNHDA and CDR2 SQIVND (reference sequence). The CDR3: CASKGGYRPDQPQHF. The CDR3 region has the DNA TGTGCCAGTAAAGGCGGCTACAGGCCAGATCAGCCCCAGCATTTT.

The chain carries TRBV6-1 and TRBJ2-7; D is possibly TRBD1 (6 bases). Trimming left V 7 bases short and J 9 bases short, with 22 bases between. In germline, CDR1 is MNHNS, CDR2 SASEGT. The length of the CDR3 is 14 residues. CDR3 protein: CASTETGWKDGQYF. CDR3 DNA: TGTGCCAGCACTGAGACAGGTTGGAAGGACGGGCAGTACTTC.

The chain uses TRBV7-8 and TRBJ2-5; D is uncertain. This CDR3 spans 12 amino acids. Germline CDR1 SGHVS, CDR2 FQNEAQ. V was shortened by 5 bases and J by 10 bases, with 14 bases between the two germline ends. CDR3 residues: CASSPLLEIQYF. The CDR3, as DNA: TGTGCCAGCAGCCCCTTGCTAGAAATCCAGTACTTC.

CDR3 bases: TGTGCCAGCGGCCGTATAGATTATAATGAGCAGTTCTTC. Translated: CASGRIDYNEQFF. This chain connects TRBV11-3 to TRBJ2-1; unclear D gene. This CDR3 has 13 residues. V was clipped by 8 bases and J by 7 bases, with 15 bases between them. CDR1 and CDR2 (germline): SGHNT, YENEEA.

The rearrangement links TRBV6-6 to TRBJ2-3; D remains unclear. From germline, CDR1 is MNHNY and CDR2 SVGAGI (reference sequence). The length of the CDR3 is 14 residues. Trimming stripped 2 bases from V and 5 bases from J, with 11 bases between. Here the CDR3 reads CASSYARIRDTQYF. The CDR3 DNA sequence: TGTGCCAGCAGTTACGCCAGGATAAGAGATACGCAGTATTTT.

V gene TRBV4-1 combines with J gene TRBJ2-1, with D unclear. Trimming shortened V by 4 bases and J by 6 bases, and 22 bases separated the two germline ends. This CDR3 has 17 residues. Looked up from germline, CDR1 is MGHRA and CDR2 is YSYEKL. The CDR3 DNA follows: TGCGCCAGCAGCCTTAAGATGCTGGCGAGCAAGTCCAATGAGCAGTTCTTC. This codes for CASSLKMLASKSNEQFF.

The chain has TRBV5-1 and TRBJ2-1; possibly TRBD1 for D (5 bases). The germline CDR1 and CDR2 sequences are SGHRS and YFSETQ. This CDR3 has 14 residues. The V and J ends lost 1 base and 10 bases respectively, with 15 bases between them. The CDR3 DNA follows: TGCGCCAGCAGCTTGTCGGCGGACAAGAACGAGCAGTTCTTC. The encoded protein is CASSLSADKNEQFF.

Many counts were recorded for this clonotype. V is TRBV5-8 and J is TRBJ2-6; D unclear. Germline CDR1 SGHTS, CDR2 YDEGEE. The ends were cut back, 0 bases at V and 2 bases at J, with 6 bases in the middle. The CDR3 extends over 15 amino acids. The CDR3 DNA reads TGTGCCAGCAGCTTGGAGAGGCCTGGGGCCAACGTCCTGACTTTC. Its protein product is CASSLERPGANVLTF. Full variable domain (outside the CDR3, taken from reference TRBV5-8 and TRBJ2-6): EAGVTQSPTHLIKTRGQQATLRCSPISGHTSVYWYQQALGLGLQFLLWYDEGEERNRGNFPPRFSGRQFPNYSSELNVNALELEDSALYLCASSLERPGANVLTFGAGSRLTVL.

Points on this clonotype: At one end, the junction sequence differs from germline, possibly due to a read error. V is TRBV7-2 and J is TRBJ2-1, with D possibly TRBD2 on 5 matching bases. The CDR3 loop spans 15 amino acids. Germline V gene lookup returns CDR1 SGHTA and CDR2 FQGNSA. CDR3 nucleotides: TGTGCCGGCAGCTTCAACGGAATAGAGGGATATGAGCAGTTCTTC. Protein product: CAGSFNGIEGYEQFF.

As to this clonotype: The conserved phenylalanine or tryptophan normally closing the CDR3 is absent here, so this likely arose from a read error. CDR3 protein: CASSFRDNTDTQYL. Written as DNA, the CDR3 is TGTGCCAGCAGCTTTCGGGACAATACAGATACGCAGTATCTT. V and J are TRBV11-2 and TRBJ2-3; a possible D gene is TRBD1 (6 bases). Germline CDR1 is SGHAT and CDR2 is FQNNGV. Trimming shortened V by 3 bases and J by 3 bases, and 10 bases separated the two germline ends. The CDR3 is made up of 14 amino acids.

A word on this clonotype: Since a much larger clone is just one base distant, this may be a read error. The chain recombines TRBV12-3 or TRBV12-4 with TRBJ2-2; D is perhaps TRBD2 (6 bases). The CDR3 has 17 residues. V was trimmed by 7 bases and J by 4 bases, leaving 22 bases between them. The CDR3 loop reads CASTQPSAPGSTGELFF. CDR3 in DNA: TGTGCCAGCACCCAGCCTAGCGCCCCAGGTAGCACCGGGGAGCTGTTTTTT.

On this clonotype: This may be a read error: a much more frequent sequence differs by one nucleotide. The chain combines TRBV28 with TRBJ2-1; weak D call: TRBD2 (5 bases). CDR3 size: 14 residues. Looked up from germline, CDR1 is MDHEN and CDR2 is SYDVKM. CDR3 nucleotides: TGTGCCAGCACCCCGGGGAGCTCCTACAATAAGCAGTTCTTC. Its translation: CASTPGSSYNKQFF.

Remarks on this clonotype: Since no conserved phenylalanine or tryptophan closes the CDR3, a read error is the likely cause. The chain recombines TRBV11-1 with TRBJ2-5, with D maybe TRBD1 (6 bases). Germline assignment: CDR1 SGHAT and CDR2 FQDESV (reference sequence). The CDR3 loop spans 13 amino acids. CDR3 sequence reads: CPSSQGQKETQYL. The CDR3 DNA follows: TGTCCCAGCAGTCAAGGACAGAAAGAGACCCAGTACCTC.

As for this clonotype: Because the CDR3 is missing its conserved closing phenylalanine or tryptophan, this is likely a read error. This chain connects TRBV11-2 to TRBJ2-1, with D perhaps TRBD2 (6 bases). The CDR3 length is 14 residues. V lost 6 bases, J lost 6 bases, and 15 bases lay in between. Germline CDR1 and CDR2: SGHAT and FQNNGV. The CDR3 protein is CASSSAGPGNEQFS. CDR3 in DNA: TGTGCCAGCAGTTCAGCGGGTCCTGGCAATGAGCAGTTCTCC.

In its sample, this clonotype was seen a few times. Sequence at one end of the junction differs from germline and may be a read error. V gene TRBV12-3 or TRBV12-4 combines with J gene TRBJ2-7, with D tentatively TRBD1 (6 bases). The CDR3 is 12 residues long. CDR3 in amino acids: CASRLQGHEQYF. CDR3 DNA sequence: TGTGCCAGCAGACTACAGGGCCACGAACAGTACTTC.

Remarks on this clonotype: The junction departs from germline at one end; a sequencing error may be responsible. This sequence joins TRBV28 and TRBJ2-2, with a tentative D call TRBD1 (5 bases). The germline gives CDR1 MDHEN, CDR2 SYDVKM. The CDR3 has 16 amino acids. The CDR3 is CAGSFLTEPSPGELFF. The CDR3 DNA is TGTGCCGGCAGTTTCCTGACAGAGCCTTCACCGGGGGAGCTGTTTTTT.

In regard to this clonotype: A junction end diverges from the germline sequence, so it may reflect a read error. V usage is TRBV29-1 and J usage is TRBJ2-5, with 13 nucleotides matching TRBD2. Per the germline V gene, CDR1 is SQVTM and CDR2 is ANQGSEA. This CDR3 has 16 amino acids. The CDR3 sequence: CGVDSRTSGSSGTQYF. DNA of the CDR3: TGCGGCGTCGATAGCCGGACTAGCGGGAGTAGTGGGACCCAGTACTTC. The full variable domain, its missing parts supplied by reference TRBV29-1 and TRBJ2-5, is SAVISQKPSRDICQRGTSLTIQCQVDSQVTMMFWYRQQPGQSLTLIATANQGSEATYESGFVIDKFPISRPNLTFSTLTVSNMSPEDSSIYLCGVDSRTSGSSGTQYFGPGTRLLVL.

This clonotype was detected many times. V usage is TRBV29-1 and J usage is TRBJ2-3; 9 nucleotides align to TRBD2. V dropped 2 bases and J dropped 0; count of bases not matched to a gene: 15. In germline, CDR1 is SQVTM, CDR2 ANQGSEA. The CDR3 runs 19 residues. The CDR3 coding sequence is TGCAGCGTTGAAACTCATTGGGGCGGGGGGGGGTTTAGCACAGATACGCAGTATTTT. Residues: CSVETHWGGGGFSTDTQYF.

At least ten counts were recorded for this clonotype. The chain employs TRBV24-1 and TRBJ2-3, with D unclear. CDR1 is KGHDR, CDR2 SFDVKD, per germline. The CDR3 has 16 residues. Trimming stripped 4 bases from V and 2 bases from J, with 15 bases between. The CDR3 DNA follows: TGTGCCACCAGTGACCCCGGCGGCAGATTCACAGATACGCAGTATTTT. Amino acid sequence: CATSDPGGRFTDTQYF.

As for this clonotype: It is likely a read error, because the conserved phenylalanine at the end of the CDR3 is missing. The chain combines TRBV5-6 with TRBJ2-5; maybe TRBD1 (5 bases). The ends were cut back, 2 bases at V and 5 bases at J, with 10 bases in the middle. This CDR3 is built from 13 residues. Germline V CDR1 and CDR2: SGHDT, YYEEEE. CDR3 protein: CASSFTGRETQYI. The CDR3 nucleotides are TGTGCCAGCAGCTTCACAGGCCGGGAGACCCAGTACATC.